This is a list of T cell receptor beta chains from one sample in a study of pediatric ulcerative colitis. Sequenced by immunoSEQ multiplex PCR; TCRdb stores in-frame clones only, minus some. The data hold roughly 16,000 clones, with about two thirds observed a single time. Sequences were obtained from gut tissue. These receptors originate from a girl aged 10 to 17 with moderate ulcerative colitis. The CDR3 runs from the conserved cysteine through the conserved F or W. D genes are given only for firm matches. The size field is filled for only some rows; it gives once, few, many or a size class.

j_call,clone_size,v_call,d_call,cdr3_nt,cdr3_aa
TRBJ2-7,few,TRBV7-6,NA,TGTGCCAGCAGCCCGACTAGTCCCGTGTTCTACGAGCAGTACTTC,CASSPTSPVFYEQYF
TRBJ2-1,NA,TRBV11-3,NA,TGTGCCAGCAGCTTAGGGATTCGGAGCTCCTACAATGAGCAGTTCTTC,CASSLGIRSSYNEQFF
TRBJ1-2,NA,TRBV28,TRBD1,TGTGCCAGCAGTTTCACAGGGGGCTATGGCTACACCTTC,CASSFTGGYGYTF
TRBJ1-2,NA,TRBV11-1,NA,TGTGCCAGCAGCCGGGACCGAGAATATGGCTACACCTTC,CASSRDREYGYTF
TRBJ2-3,NA,TRBV5-4,TRBD2,TGTGCCAGCAGCGCCGGACTAGCGGGGATCACAGATACGCAGTATTTT,CASSAGLAGITDTQYF
TRBJ2-3,NA,TRBV7-2,TRBD2,TGTGCCAGCAGCTCTAGCGGGAAAACGCAGTATTTT,CASSSSGKTQYF
TRBJ2-1,NA,TRBV6-1,NA,TGTGCCAGCAGTGATTGGAGCTCCTACAATGAGCAGTTCTTC,CASSDWSSYNEQFF
TRBJ2-7,few,TRBV5-1,NA,TGCGCCAGCATGGGCGGGAACTCCTACGAGCAGTACTTC,CASMGGNSYEQYF
TRBJ2-4,once,TRBV27,NA,TGTGCCAGCACCAAATCTCCGGGTGACATTCAGTACTTC,CASTKSPGDIQYF
TRBJ2-7,NA,TRBV29-1,NA,TGCAGCGTTAAAGGAGACACCTACGAGCAGTACTTC,CSVKGDTYEQYF
TRBJ2-1,NA,TRBV19,TRBD1,TGTGCCAGTAGTATAGACACCGGGACAGCGCCGTTCTTC,CASSIDTGTAPFF
TRBJ2-7,NA,TRBV7-8,NA,TGTGCCAGCAGCTCAGACCACCGTGGGACCGTCTCCTACGAGCAGTACTTC,CASSSDHRGTVSYEQYF
TRBJ1-2,NA,TRBV19,TRBD1,TGTGCCAGTAGTTTATACAGGGGACGGTATGGCTACACCTTC,CASSLYRGRYGYTF
TRBJ1-1,NA,TRBV7-9,NA,TGTGCCAGCAGCCCCACAGAACTGAACACTGAAGCTTTCTTT,CASSPTELNTEAFF
TRBJ2-1,NA,TRBV4-1,NA,TGCGCCAGCAGCCAAGATCGACGGGCAGGTACTCTTGATGAGCAGTTCTTC,CASSQDRRAGTLDEQFF
TRBJ1-1,NA,TRBV5-4,NA,TGTGCCAGCAGCTTGCCCGGTCGGGTATTCACTGAAGCTTTCTTT,CASSLPGRVFTEAFF
TRBJ1-2,few,TRBV2,NA,TGTGCCAGCAGTGGTTGGGACACAGACTATGGCTACACCTTC,CASSGWDTDYGYTF
TRBJ1-4,few,TRBV2,TRBD1,TGTGCCAGCAGTAGAGACAGGGATGAAAAACTGTTTTTT,CASSRDRDEKLFF